These 26 T cell receptor beta chains came from one sample sequenced in a study of T cell changes during pregnancy in multiple sclerosis. The assay was immunoSEQ multiplex PCR, and TCRdb's table has in-frame clones only and misses some. The top ten hold roughly 1.9% of the sample, which has over 85,000 clones, about 91% seen once. Sequencing was performed on peripheral blood, taken in the first trimester of pregnancy. All receptors come from a female donor in good health, enrolled as a control in a pregnancy study.

This clone was seen a single time. This chain connects TRBV15 to TRBJ1-1; D gene uncertain. V was trimmed by 7 bases and J by 2 bases, leaving 14 bases between them. The germline V gene encodes CDR1 LNHNV and CDR2 YYDKDF (reference sequence). CDR3 length: 14 amino acids. CDR3 amino acids: CATTPGMENTEAFF. DNA of the CDR3: TGTGCCACCACCCCGGGAATGGAAAACACTGAAGCTTTCTTT.

The CDR3 DNA reads as TGTGCCAGCAGCTTATATCCCCGGGGGACAGGGTACACCGGGGAGCTGTTTTTT. Its translation: CASSLYPRGTGYTGELFF. The V call is TRBV7-3, the J call TRBJ2-2; 9 bases fit TRBD1. In germline, CDR1 is SGHTA, CDR2 FQGTGA. CDR3 length: 18 residues. Trimming removed 2 bases from V and 3 bases from J; junction bases left unmatched: 10. Looking up the rest from reference TRBV7-3 and TRBJ2-2 gives the full variable domain: GAGVSQTPSNKVTEKGKYVELRCDPISGHTALYWYRQSLGQGPEFLIYFQGTGAADDSGLPNDRFFAVRPEGSVSTLKIQRTERGDSAVYLCASSLYPRGTGYTGELFFGEGSRLTVL.

The genes are TRBV6-5 and TRBJ1-6, with D tentatively TRBD1 (6 bases). Deletions cut 2 bases from V and 9 bases from J, with 14 bases between. This CDR3 has 15 residues. Per the germline V gene, CDR1 is MNHEY and CDR2 is SVGAGI. In DNA, the CDR3 is TGTGCCAGCAGTTACAGGACAGACGGCAGTTCACCCCTCCACTTT. It specifies CASSYRTDGSSPLHF.

This chain's CDR3 is CASSQEVALNYGYTF. CDR3 in DNA: TGTGCCAGCAGCCAAGAAGTCGCACTTAACTATGGCTACACCTTC. This chain uses TRBV4-2 with TRBJ1-2; D is uncertain. The CDR3 consists of 15 residues. V shed 0 bases and J shed 1 base, with 9 bases lying between them. Per germline, CDR1 LGHNA and CDR2 YNFKEQ.

The rearrangement joins TRBV11-2 to TRBJ1-1; maybe TRBD1 (6 bases). Between the trimmed V and J ends, which lost 4 bases and 1 base, there was a span of 16 bases. The CDR3 is 16 amino acids. Germline assignment: CDR1 SGHAT and CDR2 FQNNGV. The CDR3 region is CASSSIASRGNTEAFF. The CDR3 DNA reads TGTGCCAGCAGCTCAATCGCCTCCAGGGGGAACACTGAAGCTTTCTTT. Combining the CDR3 with reference TRBV11-2 and TRBJ1-1 gives the whole variable domain EAGVAQSPRYKIIEKRQSVAFWCNPISGHATLYWYQQILGQGPKLLIQFQNNGVVDDSQLPKDRFSAERLKGVDSTLKIQPAKLEDSAVYLCASSSIASRGNTEAFFGQGTRLTVV.

The chain joins TRBV4-2 to TRBJ2-7; D remains ambiguous. In germline, CDR1 is LGHNA, CDR2 YNFKEQ. The CDR3 consists of 15 residues. V lost 0 bases, J lost 4 bases, and 13 bases lay in between. The CDR3 coding sequence is TGTGCCAGCAGCCAAGACGAGGCAGAACCTTACGAGCAGTACTTC. This codes for CASSQDEAEPYEQYF.

The chain employs TRBV19 and TRBJ2-7, with TRBD2 matching over 7 bases. With V trimmed by 3 bases and J by 2 bases, 13 bases remained unmatched. The germline V gene encodes CDR1 LNHDA and CDR2 SQIVND (reference sequence). The CDR3 sequence is 17 residues long. CDR3 amino acids: CASSIDVEAGETYEQYF. CDR3 bases: TGTGCCAGTAGTATCGATGTAGAGGCGGGGGAAACCTACGAGCAGTACTTC.

V usage is TRBV9 and J usage is TRBJ1-1; D is uncertain. Germline V gene sequence: CDR1 SGDLS, CDR2 YYNGEE. The CDR3 runs 14 residues. Trimming removed 0 bases from V and 10 bases from J, with 16 bases in between. CDR3 DNA: TGTGCCAGCAGCGTAGACAGTTCTCTCGGTCGAGCTTTCTTT. It encodes CASSVDSSLGRAFF.

This clone is a singleton in its sample. The chain joins TRBV7-6 to TRBJ2-1, with 11 bases aligning to TRBD2. CDR3 size: 16 residues. The germline gives CDR1 SGHVS, CDR2 FNYEAQ. The trim removed 7 bases at V and 4 bases at J, leaving 9 bases unmatched. CDR3 in DNA: TGTGCCAGCACGGCCCTCCTAGCGGGGGGTTACAATGAGCAGTTCTTC. Protein product: CASTALLAGGYNEQFF.

The chain is built from TRBV7-9 and TRBJ2-1; 11 bases align to TRBD1. J gave up 2 bases and V 2 bases, and 2 bases lay outside the gene matches. Germline CDR1 and CDR2: SEHNR and FQNEAQ (reference sequence). The CDR3 is made up of 16 amino acids. The CDR3 sequence is CASSLRGQGAYNEQFF. The CDR3 bases are TGTGCCAGCAGCTTAAGGGGACAGGGGGCCTACAATGAGCAGTTCTTC.

The V gene is TRBV6-1, the J gene TRBJ2-5; 9 nucleotides line up with TRBD2. CDR3 length equals 14 residues. V lost 5 bases to trimming and J lost 7 bases; unmatched junction nucleotides: 8. Germline lookup yields CDR1 MNHNS and CDR2 SASEGT. The CDR3: CASSPSSGAGTQYF. CDR3 bases: TGTGCCAGCAGTCCGTCTAGCGGGGCTGGGACCCAGTACTTC.

V gene TRBV30 combines with J gene TRBJ1-1; D remains unclear. Per germline, CDR1 GTSNPN and CDR2 SVGIG (reference sequence). Trimming took 2 bases from V and 6 from J, leaving 10 bases between them. The CDR3 extends over 12 amino acids. The CDR3, as DNA: TGTGCCTGGAGTCACAAGAGGGCTGAAGCTTTCTTT. This codes for CAWSHKRAEAFF.

The rearrangement joins TRBV6-1 to TRBJ1-4; 10 nucleotides match TRBD1. CDR1 MNHNS and CDR2 SASEGT come from the germline V gene. The CDR3 runs 17 residues. The V gene end was trimmed by 2 bases and the J gene end by 3 bases; junction bases not matched to a gene: 6. This CDR3 is CASSEWDRGESNEKLFF. The CDR3 DNA reads as TGTGCCAGCAGTGAATGGGACAGGGGAGAGTCTAATGAAAAACTGTTTTTT.

The rearrangement uses TRBV7-2 and TRBJ1-2; the match to TRBD1 covers 7 bases. This CDR3 spans 13 amino acids. Trimming cost V 4 bases and J 8 bases; bases outside gene matches: 7. Germline CDR1 reads SGHTA; CDR2 reads FQGNSA. CDR3 in amino acids: CASSSGGQTGYTF. The DNA for the CDR3 is TGTGCCAGCAGCTCCGGGGGACAGACGGGCTACACCTTC.

The V call is TRBV7-9, the J call TRBJ2-3; TRBD1 matches at 9 bases. The CDR3 sequence is 19 residues long. The germline CDR1 and CDR2 sequences are SEHNR and FQNEAQ (reference sequence). With 6 bases clipped from V and 7 bases from J, the junction kept 23 bases outside the gene matches. The CDR3: CASSLKGTGKNPRRYTQYF. CDR3 bases: TGTGCCAGCAGTCTTAAAGGGACAGGGAAGAATCCTCGAAGATATACGCAGTATTTT.

The chain has TRBV29-1 and TRBJ1-1; 7 positions agree with TRBD1. V was clipped by 1 base and J by 10 bases; unmatched bases: 15. CDR3 length equals 15 residues. Germline CDR1 SQVTM, CDR2 ANQGSEA. For the CDR3, the DNA is TGCAGCGTTGAAGGAAGGACAGGTATCTACAATGGAGCTTTCTTT. Its translation is CSVEGRTGIYNGAFF. Using reference TRBV29-1 and TRBJ1-1 for the parts outside the CDR3, the full variable domain is SAVISQKPSRDICQRGTSLTIQCQVDSQVTMMFWYRQQPGQSLTLIATANQGSEATYESGFVIDKFPISRPNLTFSTLTVSNMSPEDSSIYLCSVEGRTGIYNGAFFGQGTRLTVV.

The chain employs TRBV12-5 and TRBJ1-1; 8 bases are a match to TRBD1. This CDR3 is built from 15 residues. CDR1 is LGHNT and CDR2 is FRNRAP in the germline V gene. The J segment lost 5 bases and the V segment lost 0 bases, leaving 5 bases of the junction unmatched. The CDR3 DNA is TGTGCTAGTGGTTTGGTCCAGGGGGCGATTACTGAAGCTTTCTTT. It yields the protein CASGLVQGAITEAFF.

The rearrangement joins TRBV21-1 to TRBJ2-7; TRBD1, as called in the table, went unchecked against the DNA. TRBV21-1 is tagged as a pseudogene. This CDR3 comprises 13 residues. The CDR3 nucleotides read TGTGCCTACAACCGGGACACAAACTACGAGCAGTACTTC. Translated, it gives CAYNRDTNYEQYF.

The chain combines TRBV27 with TRBJ1-1; a weak D match, TRBD1 (6 bases). The CDR3 runs 11 residues. V was clipped by 5 bases and J by 7 bases, with 8 bases between them. Germline values: CDR1 MNHEY, CDR2 SMNVEV (reference sequence). CDR3 residues: CASSNRVEAFF. CDR3 sequence (DNA): TGTGCCAGCAGTAACAGGGTTGAAGCTTTCTTT.

The V call is TRBV28, the J call TRBJ2-2, with a weak D call TRBD2 (6 bases). CDR1 MDHEN and CDR2 SYDVKM come from the germline V gene. V shed 3 bases and J shed 4 bases, with 12 bases lying between them. The CDR3 totals 15 residues. The chain's CDR3 is CASSLGGLSTGELFF. For the CDR3, the DNA is TGTGCCAGCAGTTTGGGGGGTCTGAGCACCGGGGAGCTGTTTTTT.

The chain recombines TRBV6-5 with TRBJ2-5, with a weak D call TRBD2 (5 bases). Germline CDR1 and CDR2: MNHEY and SVGAGI. The CDR3 has 12 amino acids. The V end lost 5 bases, the J end lost 3 bases, and 7 bases lay between the germline ends. CDR3 amino acids: CASSRGKETQYF. For the CDR3, the DNA is TGTGCCAGCAGTAGAGGGAAAGAGACCCAGTACTTC.

V gene TRBV5-1 combines with J gene TRBJ2-5; 7 positions match TRBD1. The V gene end was trimmed by 0 bases and the J gene end by 5 bases; junction bases not matched to a gene: 7. Germline lookup yields CDR1 SGHRS and CDR2 YFSETQ. CDR3 length: 15 amino acids. This CDR3 reads CASSLAGTGEETQYF. The CDR3 DNA reads as TGCGCCAGCAGCTTGGCCGGTACAGGGGAGGAGACCCAGTACTTC.

The chain combines TRBV7-2 with TRBJ2-7; no clear D gene. This CDR3 region has 13 residues. The V end lost 6 bases, the J end lost 1 base, and 10 bases lay between the germline ends. The V gene's germline CDR1 is SGHTA and CDR2 FQGNSA. CDR3 amino acids: CASRNGSSYEQYF. The CDR3 DNA follows: TGTGCCAGCAGGAATGGCAGTTCCTACGAGCAGTACTTC. Combining the CDR3 with reference TRBV7-2 and TRBJ2-7 gives the whole variable domain GAGVSQSPSNKVTEKGKDVELRCDPISGHTALYWYRQSLGQGLEFLIYFQGNSAPDKSGLPSDRFSAERTGGSVSTLTIQRTQQEDSAVYLCASRNGSSYEQYFGPGTRLTVT.

This clone occurred a few times. V is TRBV19 and J is TRBJ1-6, with D possibly being TRBD1 (5 bases). The V end lost 9 bases, the J end lost 10 bases, and 16 bases lay between the germline ends. CDR3 size: 13 residues. Germline CDR1 is LNHDA and CDR2 is SQIVND (reference sequence). This CDR3 is CASAREVRSPLHF. CDR3 DNA sequence: TGTGCCAGCGCCAGGGAAGTCCGGTCACCCCTCCACTTT.

The rearrangement links TRBV4-3 to TRBJ2-7; 7 bases are shared with TRBD2. The CDR3 sequence is 14 residues long. Germline values: CDR1 LGHNA, CDR2 YSLEER. Trimming cost V 1 base and J 2 bases; bases outside gene matches: 2. This CDR3 reads CASSQASGPYEQYF. CDR3 nucleotides: TGCGCCAGCAGCCAAGCTAGCGGCCCCTACGAGCAGTACTTC.

V usage is TRBV7-9 and J usage is TRBJ2-5; TRBD1 matches 10 bases. This CDR3 is 15 amino acids long. CDR1 is SEHNR and CDR2 is FQNEAQ in the germline V gene (reference sequence). Losses at the gene ends were 4 bases for V and 3 bases for J; bases not matched to a gene: 5. The CDR3 DNA reads as TGTGCCAGCAGCTCATCCGGGACAGGGGAAGAGACCCAGTACTTC. As protein: CASSSSGTGEETQYF.